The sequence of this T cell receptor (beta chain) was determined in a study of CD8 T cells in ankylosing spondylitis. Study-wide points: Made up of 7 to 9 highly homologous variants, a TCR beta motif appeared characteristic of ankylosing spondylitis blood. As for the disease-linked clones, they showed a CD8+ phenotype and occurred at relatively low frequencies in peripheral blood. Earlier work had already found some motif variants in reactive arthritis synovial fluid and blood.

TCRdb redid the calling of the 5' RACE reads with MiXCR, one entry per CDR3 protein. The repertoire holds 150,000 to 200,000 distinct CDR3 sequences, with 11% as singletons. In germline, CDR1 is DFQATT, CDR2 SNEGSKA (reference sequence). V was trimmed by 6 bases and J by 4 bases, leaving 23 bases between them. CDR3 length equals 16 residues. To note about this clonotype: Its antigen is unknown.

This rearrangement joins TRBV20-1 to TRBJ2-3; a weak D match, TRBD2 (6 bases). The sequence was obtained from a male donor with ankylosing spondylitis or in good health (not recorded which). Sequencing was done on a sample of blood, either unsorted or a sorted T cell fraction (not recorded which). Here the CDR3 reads CSASGGLGFSADTQYF. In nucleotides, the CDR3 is TGCAGTGCCAGTGGGGGGTTGGGGTTTTCGGCAGATACGCAGTATTTT.